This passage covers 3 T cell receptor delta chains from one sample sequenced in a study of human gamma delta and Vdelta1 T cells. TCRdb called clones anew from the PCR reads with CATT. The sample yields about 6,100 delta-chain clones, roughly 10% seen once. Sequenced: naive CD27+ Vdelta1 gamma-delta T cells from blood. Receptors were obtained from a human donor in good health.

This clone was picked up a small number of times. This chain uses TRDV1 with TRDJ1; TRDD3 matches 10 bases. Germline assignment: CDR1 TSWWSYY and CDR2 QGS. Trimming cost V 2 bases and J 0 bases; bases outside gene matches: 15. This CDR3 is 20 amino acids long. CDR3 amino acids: CALGEIDPGGYAGYTDKLIF. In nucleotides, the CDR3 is TGTGCTCTTGGGGAAATCGATCCCGGGGGATACGCGGGCTACACCGATAAACTCATCTTT.

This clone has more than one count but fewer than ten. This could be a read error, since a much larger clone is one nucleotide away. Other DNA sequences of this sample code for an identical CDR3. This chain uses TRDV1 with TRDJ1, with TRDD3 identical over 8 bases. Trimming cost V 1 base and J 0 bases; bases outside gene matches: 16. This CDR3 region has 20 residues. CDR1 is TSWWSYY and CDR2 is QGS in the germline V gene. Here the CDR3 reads CALGEQQRNGGSGYTDKLIF. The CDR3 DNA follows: TGTGCTCTTGGGGAACAGCAACGGAATGGGGGATCGGGTTACACCGATAAACTCATCTTT.

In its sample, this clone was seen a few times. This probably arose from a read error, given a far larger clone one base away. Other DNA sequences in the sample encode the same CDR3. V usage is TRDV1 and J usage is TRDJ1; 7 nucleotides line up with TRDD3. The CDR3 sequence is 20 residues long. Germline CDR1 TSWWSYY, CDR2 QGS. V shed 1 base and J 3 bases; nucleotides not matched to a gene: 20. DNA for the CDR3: TGTGCTCTTGGGGAACGCCCACACTGGGGAATAAAGGGTTTCCCCGATAAACTCATCTTT. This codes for CALGERPHWGIKGFPDKLIF.